The 24 T cell receptor beta chains given below trace back to one sample, sequenced in a study of blood T cell repertoires in COVID-19. Using immunoSEQ multiplex PCR, the repertoire was profiled, and TCRdb retains in-frame clones only, with some absent. The top ten clones hold less than 4.5% of a sample with about 150,000 clones, around 74% of them seen once. The sequenced sample consisted of peripheral blood. The receptors were sampled from an elderly woman with acute or convalescent COVID-19.

The V and J genes are TRBV6-6 and TRBJ1-2, with 9 nucleotides matching TRBD1. Germline V gene data show CDR1 as MNHNY and CDR2 as SVGAGI (reference sequence). The CDR3 has 14 amino acids. V was pared by 2 bases and J by 8 bases, with 6 bases of the junction left unmatched. The CDR3 coding sequence is TGTGCCAGCAGTTACACCCGGACAGGGGAAGGCTACACCTTC. Translating it yields CASSYTRTGEGYTF.

This rearrangement joins TRBV6-5 to TRBJ2-1; possible D gene TRBD2, 7 bases. The CDR3 length is 13 residues. The germline V gene encodes CDR1 MNHEY and CDR2 SVGAGI. Trimming removed 8 bases at V and 9 bases at J, with 17 bases between. The CDR3 sequence is CASGGGWQGEQFF. The CDR3 DNA sequence: TGTGCCAGCGGGGGGGGCTGGCAAGGTGAGCAGTTCTTC.

In this sample, this clone turned up a few times. The V call is TRBV30, the J call TRBJ2-1; D unresolved. This CDR3 has 11 amino acids. The germline CDR1 and CDR2 sequences are GTSNPN and SVGIG (reference sequence). V lost 0 bases to trimming and J lost 9 bases, with 6 bases between them. The CDR3 spells CAWSVSVEQFF. The CDR3 DNA is TGTGCCTGGAGTGTGTCAGTTGAGCAGTTCTTC. Drawing the rest from reference TRBV30 and TRBJ2-1, the complete variable domain is SQTIHQWPATLVQPVGSPLSLECTVEGTSNPNLYWYRQAAGRGLQLLFYSVGIGQISSEVPQNLSASRPQDRQFILSSKKLLLSDSGFYLCAWSVSVEQFFGPGTRLTVL.

The chain is built from TRBV10-3 and TRBJ1-1; 8 bases align to TRBD1. This CDR3 spans 16 amino acids. J lost 7 bases, V lost 0 bases, and 10 bases had no gene match. CDR1 is ENHRY and CDR2 is SYGVKD in the germline V gene. The DNA for the CDR3 is TGTGCCATCAGTGAGTCGCTGGTGGCAGGGGGCGGTGAAGCTTTCTTT. It yields the protein CAISESLVAGGGEAFF.

This clone was seen more than once but under ten times. The rearrangement links TRBV29-1 to TRBJ1-4, with a tentative D call TRBD1 (6 bases). CDR3 length: 13 residues. V was shortened by 4 bases and J by 4 bases, with 10 bases between the two germline ends. CDR1 SQVTM and CDR2 ANQGSEA come from the germline V gene. DNA for the CDR3: TGCAGCGTTGTAGGACAGATTAATGAAAAACTGTTTTTT. Protein product: CSVVGQINEKLFF.

The rearrangement joins TRBV2 to TRBJ1-6; TRBD1 might be the D (5 bases). Germline V gene data show CDR1 as SNHLY and CDR2 as FYNNEI. The CDR3 runs to 14 residues. Between the trimmed V and J ends, which lost 6 bases and 7 bases, there was a span of 13 bases. CDR3 protein: CASRWQGENSPLHF. CDR3 DNA: TGTGCCAGCAGGTGGCAGGGTGAGAATTCACCCCTCCACTTT.

This clone was seen once. The rearrangement links TRBV19 to TRBJ1-5; TRBD1 is a possible D gene (5 bases). This CDR3 is built from 13 residues. The V and J ends lost 5 bases and 6 bases respectively, with 11 bases between them. The germline V gene encodes CDR1 LNHDA and CDR2 SQIVND (reference sequence). The CDR3 protein is CASSWGDSQPQHF. CDR3 coding DNA: TGTGCCAGTAGTTGGGGGGATAGTCAGCCCCAGCATTTT.

DNA for the CDR3: TGTGCCAGCAGCCAAGTGGCACAAGCGGGAGGTGAGCAGTTCTTC. This translates into CASSQVAQAGGEQFF. This sequence joins TRBV3-1 (or the pseudogene TRBV3-2) and TRBJ2-1, with 9 positions matching TRBD2. The ends lost 1 base at V and 9 bases at J; junction bases unmatched: 7. Germline CDR1 and CDR2: LGHDT and YNNKEL (reference sequence). The CDR3 contains 15 residues.

The chain joins TRBV19 to TRBJ2-2; TRBD2 matches at 7 bases. From germline, CDR1 is LNHDA and CDR2 SQIVND (reference sequence). J was trimmed by 9 bases and V by 4 bases; bases with no gene match: 2. The CDR3 has 12 residues. The CDR3 DNA reads TGTGCCAGTAGTAGGGAGGGGCGGGAGCTGTTTTTT. This codes for CASSREGRELFF.

This clone has just a few counts. The CDR3 coding sequence is TGTGCCAGCAGCCAAGACTATAGGGAGCTGTTTTTT. Its translation: CASSQDYRELFF. The chain uses TRBV3-1 (or the pseudogene TRBV3-2) and TRBJ2-2; D uncertain. CDR3 length: 12 residues. Germline V gene lookup returns CDR1 LGHDT and CDR2 YNNKEL (reference sequence). Trimming took 0 bases from V and 9 from J, leaving 5 bases between them.

The chain uses TRBV18 and TRBJ2-1; 7 bases align to TRBD1. The junction had 5 bases not matched to a gene; V was cut back by 4 bases and J by 8 bases. Germline CDR1 is KGHSH and CDR2 is LQKENI. This CDR3 contains 13 residues. The CDR3 sequence is CASSLGTDHEQFF. The CDR3 nucleotides are TGTGCCAGCTCACTTGGGACAGATCATGAGCAGTTCTTC.

The chain uses TRBV6-5 and TRBJ2-2, with 7 bases lining up with TRBD1. V shed 11 bases and J 0 bases; nucleotides not matched to a gene: 6. The CDR3 contains 14 residues. Germline values: CDR1 MNHEY, CDR2 SVGAGI. CDR3 bases: TGTGCCGGACAAGACAGGGCGAACACCGGGGAGCTGTTTTTT. Protein: CAGQDRANTGELFF.

This clone appeared a few times. The V gene is TRBV21-1, the J gene TRBJ1-6; the D segment call TRBD1 is taken from the table without a DNA check. TRBV21-1 is annotated as a pseudogene. The CDR3 extends over 20 amino acids. CDR3 loop: CASSKATKGCRRVLGSPLHF. CDR3 bases: TGTGCCAGCAGCAAAGCAACAAAGGGGTGTCGCAGGGTTTTAGGGTCACCCCTCCACTTT.

This clone was observed a single time. The rearrangement joins TRBV19 to TRBJ1-1; D is possibly TRBD1 (6 bases). Looked up from germline, CDR1 is LNHDA and CDR2 is SQIVND (reference sequence). Trimming cost V 2 bases and J 0 bases, with 22 bases left between them. The CDR3 loop spans 19 amino acids. The CDR3 loop reads CASSIWPSVVGAVNTEAFF. The CDR3 coding sequence is TGTGCCAGTAGTATATGGCCCTCCGTGGTGGGGGCGGTGAACACTGAAGCTTTCTTT.

The CDR3 loop is CGGQEPAVIKGFFPGQNTDTQYF. The CDR3 coding sequence is TGCGGGGGGCAGGAGCCAGCAGTCATTAAGGGTTTTTTTCCGGGACAGAACACAGATACGCAGTATTTT. The rearrangement joins TRBV23-1 to TRBJ2-3, with 7 nucleotides matching TRBD1. TRBV23-1 is classed as an ORF, of uncertain function. The CDR3 loop spans 23 amino acids.

The CDR3 DNA is TGTGCCAGTAATCTGGACAGGGTTGGCAATCAGCCCCAGCATTTT. It specifies CASNLDRVGNQPQHF. This chain uses TRBV19 with TRBJ1-5; 8 bases line up with TRBD1. The CDR3 has 15 amino acids. Trimming cost V 7 bases and J 2 bases; bases outside gene matches: 7. Germline CDR1 and CDR2: LNHDA and SQIVND (reference sequence).

This sequence joins TRBV9 and TRBJ1-2; D might be TRBD1 (6 bases). V was shortened by 4 bases and J by 8 bases, with 24 bases between the two germline ends. CDR3 length equals 16 residues. The germline CDR1 and CDR2 sequences are SGDLS and YYNGEE. This chain's CDR3 is CASSKGGDPQRGGYTF. CDR3 nucleotides: TGTGCCAGCAGCAAGGGGGGGGACCCCCAGAGAGGAGGCTACACCTTC. The entire variable domain, with the rest obtained from reference TRBV9 and TRBJ1-2, is as follows: DSGVTQTPKHLITATGQRVTLRCSPRSGDLSVYWYQQSLDQGLQFLIQYYNGEERAKGNILERFSAQQFPDLHSELNLSSLELGDSALYFCASSKGGDPQRGGYTFGSGTRLTVV.

The gene calls are TRBV5-1 and TRBJ1-4, with D hard to call. V lost 7 bases, J lost 8 bases, and 18 bases lay in between. The length of the CDR3 is 14 residues. CDR1 is SGHRS and CDR2 is YFSETQ in the germline V gene. The CDR3 region is CASAGGEIGEKLFF. DNA for the CDR3: TGCGCCAGCGCTGGTGGGGAGATAGGCGAAAAACTGTTTTTT.

This clone came up a few times. The chain carries TRBV18 and TRBJ1-1, with D perhaps matching TRBD1 (6 bases). The V end lost 4 bases, the J end lost 0 bases, and 9 bases lay between the germline ends. CDR1 is KGHSH, CDR2 LQKENI, per germline. The length of the CDR3 is 14 residues. In DNA form, the CDR3 reads TGTGCCAGCTCACTGGCAGGGGTGAACACTGAAGCTTTCTTT. This gives the protein CASSLAGVNTEAFF. The full variable domain, its missing parts supplied by reference TRBV18 and TRBJ1-1, is NAGVMQNPRHLVRRRGQEARLRCSPMKGHSHVYWYRQLPEEGLKFMVYLQKENIIDESGMPKERFSAEFPKEGPSILRIQQVVRGDSAAYFCASSLAGVNTEAFFGQGTRLTVV.

V is TRBV5-6 and J is TRBJ2-5; 9 bases are a match to TRBD1. Trimming cost V 1 base and J 7 bases; bases outside gene matches: 11. Germline CDR1 is SGHDT and CDR2 is YYEEEE. The CDR3 has 16 residues. As DNA, the CDR3 is TGTGCCAGCAGCTTGTCTCAACGGGACAGGGTTGGGACCCAGTACTTC. Its translation is CASSLSQRDRVGTQYF.

The rearrangement links TRBV18 to TRBJ1-5; D is unresolved. The germline gives CDR1 KGHSH, CDR2 LQKENI. The CDR3 totals 17 residues. V lost 0 bases and J lost 3, with 15 bases in between. The CDR3 coding sequence is TGTGCCAGCTCACCACCTCTAGCGAAGGGTATCAATCAGCCCCAGCATTTT. Protein product: CASSPPLAKGINQPQHF.

This clone was counted between two and nine times. This chain connects TRBV4-1 to TRBJ2-7; the match to TRBD2 covers 9 bases. The CDR3 runs 18 residues. Per the germline V gene, CDR1 is MGHRA and CDR2 is YSYEKL. V lost 3 bases to trimming and J lost 1 base; unmatched junction nucleotides: 13. DNA of the CDR3: TGCGCCAGCAGCCACCCAAGCGGGAGGTCCGACTCTTCCTACGAGCAGTACTTC. Amino acids: CASSHPSGRSDSSYEQYF.

The rearrangement joins TRBV6-6 to TRBJ1-2; no clear D. The CDR3 has 14 residues. V was pared by 2 bases and J by 4 bases, with 11 bases between. Germline V lookup: CDR1 MNHNY, CDR2 SVGAGI (reference sequence). The CDR3: CASSYDSGGYGYTF. The CDR3 region has the DNA TGTGCCAGCAGTTACGACTCCGGCGGCTATGGCTACACCTTC.

The sample holds many counts of this clone. This sample also contains other DNA sequences that code for the same CDR3. This chain connects TRBV7-9 to TRBJ2-1, with 11 bases matching TRBD2. This CDR3 is 15 amino acids long. Germline CDR1 SEHNR, CDR2 FQNEAQ (reference sequence). V lost 3 bases, J lost 6 bases, and 4 bases stayed unmatched. The CDR3 DNA sequence: TGTGCCAGCAGCTTCCAAACTAGCGGGAGCAATGAGCAGTTCTTC. Translating it yields CASSFQTSGSNEQFF.